These 22 T cell receptor beta chains share one sample of origin, sequenced in a study of T cells expressing NK-cell markers. TCRdb reanalyzed the 5' RACE reads, giving one entry per CDR3 protein sequence and no DNA. This sample lists about 550,000 distinct CDR3 sequences; its ten largest clones have 3% to 4.5%. The source material was blood T cells: a sorted CD56 or NKG2C T cell subset, CD4+ or CD8+ T cells, or bulk PBMC T cells (not recorded which). All receptors come from a man younger than 35 in good health.

CDR3 loop: CASSHQGILTYEQYF. The chain combines TRBV4-1 with TRBJ2-7; TCRdb selects TRBD1, and the lack of DNA leaves this call unchecked. Germline values: CDR1 MGHRA, CDR2 YSYEKL. This CDR3 has 15 residues.

This sequence joins TRBV29-1 and TRBJ2-1; TCRdb's D call of TRBD2 is untestable without DNA. The CDR3 covers 12 residues. From germline, CDR1 is SQVTM and CDR2 ANQGSEA. CDR3 sequence reads: CSVERLAGEQFF.

V gene TRBV20-1 combines with J gene TRBJ2-3. Germline V gene lookup returns CDR1 DFQATT and CDR2 SNEGSKA (reference sequence). This CDR3 comprises 14 residues. CDR3 loop: CSAVLGDSTDTQYF.

The CDR3: CSALGGDHSPLHF. The genes are TRBV20-1 and TRBJ1-6; TCRdb returns TRBD1, unconfirmable since there is no DNA. The CDR3 has 13 residues. CDR1 DFQATT and CDR2 SNEGSKA come from the germline V gene (reference sequence).

The V gene is TRBV7-2, the J gene TRBJ2-1; the TCRdb D gene call, TRBD2, has no DNA to confirm it. The germline CDR1 and CDR2 sequences are SGHTA and FQGNSA. This CDR3 contains 16 residues. The CDR3: CASSTKRPSGGVEQFF.

The V call is TRBV6-1, the J call TRBJ2-1; checking the TCRdb D call of TRBD1 is not possible without DNA. Germline assignment: CDR1 MNHNS and CDR2 SASEGT. The CDR3 has 16 residues. The CDR3 sequence is CASSKGQGLWYNEQFF.

The chain has TRBV12-3 or TRBV12-4 and TRBJ2-1; the TCRdb call, TRBD2, lacks DNA for checking. CDR3 length: 11 amino acids. This CDR3 is CASSSGLGEFF.

The chain links TRBV18 to TRBJ1-3. The CDR3 totals 14 residues. Germline V gene sequence: CDR1 KGHSH, CDR2 LQKENI. The CDR3 loop is CASSPQGIGNTIYF.

This chain uses TRBV7-8 with TRBJ2-5; without DNA, the TCRdb call of TRBD2 cannot be checked. There are 17 residues in the CDR3. Looked up from germline, CDR1 is SGHVS and CDR2 is FQNEAQ. The CDR3 is CASSSRPTSGRQETQYF.

The V gene is TRBV29-1, the J gene TRBJ2-6. CDR3 size: 13 residues. Per germline, CDR1 SQVTM and CDR2 ANQGSEA. The CDR3 sequence is CSGFLSGANVLTF.

The chain uses TRBV10-3 and TRBJ1-5; checking the TCRdb D call of TRBD1 is not possible without DNA. From germline, CDR1 is ENHRY and CDR2 SYGVKD. CDR3 size: 16 residues. CDR3 protein: CAISESVGQGIQPQHF.

This sequence joins TRBV29-1 and TRBJ2-1. This CDR3 region has 13 residues. Germline CDR1 SQVTM, CDR2 ANQGSEA. CDR3 sequence reads: CSVDNWLYNEQFF.

The chain uses TRBV25-1 and TRBJ2-2. CDR1 is MGHDK, CDR2 SYGVNS, per germline. This CDR3 contains 11 residues. This CDR3 is CASSEVFELFF.

The genes are TRBV12-3 or TRBV12-4 and TRBJ2-2; TCRdb's D call of TRBD2 is untestable without DNA. This CDR3 spans 16 amino acids. The CDR3 here is CASRARRTTNTGELFF.

V usage is TRBV10-3 and J usage is TRBJ2-6; the TCRdb D gene call, TRBD1, has no DNA to confirm it. Per germline, CDR1 ENHRY and CDR2 SYGVKD. The CDR3 is 17 residues long. The CDR3 reads CAITAGTAISGANVLTF.

J is TRBJ2-1 and V is TRBV20-1; as DNA is missing, the TRBD1 call by TCRdb cannot be tested. In germline, CDR1 is DFQATT, CDR2 SNEGSKA (reference sequence). There are 13 residues in the CDR3. The CDR3 spells CSARPPGSGEQFF.

The chain combines TRBV7-8 with TRBJ1-1. CDR3 length: 12 amino acids. Germline CDR1 reads SGHVS; CDR2 reads FQNEAQ. The CDR3 sequence: CASSFTATEAFF.

The chain joins TRBV24-1 to TRBJ2-2; the D call from TCRdb, TRBD1, cannot be confirmed without DNA. This CDR3 region has 17 residues. The germline gives CDR1 KGHDR, CDR2 SFDVKD. The CDR3 protein is CATSDPGAIGNTGELFF.

The chain has TRBV7-3 and TRBJ2-3. Looked up from germline, CDR1 is SGHTA and CDR2 is FQGTGA. The CDR3 is 14 amino acids. CDR3 amino acids: CASSHGAFTDTQYF.

The rearrangement links TRBV7-9 to TRBJ2-7; with no DNA, the TCRdb D assignment of TRBD1 cannot be verified. CDR1 and CDR2 from the germline V gene are SEHNR and FQNEAQ (reference sequence). The length of the CDR3 is 16 residues. This CDR3 is CASSIQGLGPGGEQYF. Filled out from reference TRBV7-9 and TRBJ2-7, the complete variable domain reads DTGVSQNPRHKITKRGQNVTFRCDPISEHNRLYWYRQTLGQGPEFLTYFQNEAQLEKSRLLSDRFSAERPKGSFSTLEIQRTEQGDSAMYLCASSIQGLGPGGEQYFGPGTRLTVT.

V and J are TRBV6-4 and TRBJ2-3; TCRdb calls TRBD1, which cannot be checked without DNA. This CDR3 is built from 18 residues. Germline CDR1 and CDR2: MRHNA and SNTAGT. This CDR3 reads CASSDSIDRGHGGDTQYF.

The chain employs TRBV12-3 or TRBV12-4 and TRBJ2-2; TCRdb gives TRBD1 as the D gene, but with no DNA this cannot be confirmed. This CDR3 has 16 residues. CDR3 loop: CASSLMQGWDTGELFF.